This TCR beta chain derives from a study of T cells expressing NK-cell markers. Looking at the study overall: Beta-chain profiling covered CD3+CD56+NKG2C+, CD3+CD56+NKG2C- and CD3+CD56-NKG2C+ sorted subsets.

Germline V gives CDR1 MGHRA, CDR2 YSYEKL. The CDR3 has 15 residues. Regarding the study as a whole: Among CD8+ T cells from 5 to 7 donors, dominant NKG2C+ clonotypes accounted for roughly 1.0-7.0%. Dominance of the CD3+CD56-NKG2C+ fraction by these clonotypes also held in several donors.

Researchers built TCR beta cDNA using 5'RACE template switching with UMIs. TCRdb reanalyzed the 5' RACE reads and collapses them to one entry per CDR3 protein, without DNA. The sample table sets out around 380,000 distinct CDR3 sequences. In regard to this clonotype: Its antigen is unidentified.

This clonotype was obtained from a woman aged 45-65 years in good health. Sequenced: blood T cells: a sorted CD56 or NKG2C T cell subset, CD4+ or CD8+ T cells, or bulk PBMC T cells (not recorded which). This chain joins TRBV4-1 and TRBJ2-1; TCRdb lists TRBD1, though no DNA is available to test this call. CDR3 sequence reads: CASSSDSFTYNEQFF.